Following are 16 T cell receptor beta chains from one sample sequenced in a study of CD8+CD57+ T cells in acquired aplastic anemia. Template material for TCR beta VDJ and CDR3 profiling consisted of genomic DNA. TCRdb recomputed calls from the reads with MiXCR, one row per CDR3 protein. The sample yields under 350,000 distinct CDR3 sequences, roughly half seen once. The specimen sequenced was sorted CD4+, CD8+, or CD8+CD57+ T cells (not recorded which) from PBMCs. The receptors originated from a human donor with severe aplastic anemia or a healthy control (not recorded which).

The V gene is TRBV19, the J gene TRBJ2-1; D is perhaps TRBD1 or TRBD2 (5 bases each). Germline-derived CDR1 and CDR2 are LNHDA and SQIVND (reference sequence). Trimming stripped 9 bases from V and 6 bases from J, with 24 bases between. The CDR3 consists of 16 residues. The chain's CDR3 is CASCGAAGPTCNEQFF. In nucleotides, the CDR3 is TGTGCCAGCTGTGGAGCGGCAGGGCCGACCTGCAATGAGCAGTTCTTC.

V usage is TRBV9 and J usage is TRBJ2-3; possible D gene TRBD1, 5 bases. V lost 4 bases and J 2 bases, leaving 14 bases between the germline ends. The CDR3 length is 15 residues. Germline V gives CDR1 SGDLS, CDR2 YYNGEE. DNA for the CDR3: TGTGCCAGCAGCCCCGGACAACCAAACACAGATACGCAGTATTTT. Translating it yields CASSPGQPNTDTQYF.

This clonotype was picked up one time. V gene TRBV10-3 combines with J gene TRBJ1-1, with a tentative D call TRBD1 (5 bases). The CDR3 has 14 residues. Trimming took 7 bases from V and 2 from J, leaving 14 bases between them. The germline CDR1 and CDR2 sequences are ENHRY and SYGVKD. DNA for the CDR3: TGTGCCATCACCAATGACAGAGAAAACACTGAAGCTTTCTTT. Amino acid sequence: CAITNDRENTEAFF.

This clonotype was seen a few times. CDR3 amino acids: CSAGLAGRYEQYF. The CDR3 DNA sequence: TGCAGTGCCGGACTAGCGGGAAGGTATGAGCAGTACTTC. The chain recombines TRBV20-1 with TRBJ2-7; TRBD2 matches 12 bases. CDR3 length: 13 amino acids. Germline values: CDR1 DFQATT, CDR2 SNEGSKA (reference sequence). Unmatched junction bases numbered 7, after V lost 6 bases and J lost 7 bases.

In this sample, this clonotype turned up many times. The chain is built from TRBV12-3 or TRBV12-4 and TRBJ2-1; D is perhaps TRBD1 (6 bases). With 4 bases removed from V and 9 bases from J, the gap between germline ends came to 10 bases. This CDR3 is built from 12 residues. CDR3 nucleotides: TGTGCCAGCAGTTCCAGGGGCCGTGAGCAGTTCTTC. It codes for CASSSRGREQFF.

Ten or more counts support this clonotype. The J gene is TRBJ2-3, the V gene TRBV19, with D possibly TRBD2 on 6 matching bases. The CDR3 has 13 residues. Trimming stripped 7 bases from V and 1 base from J, with 9 bases between. Per germline, CDR1 LNHDA and CDR2 SQIVND (reference sequence). CDR3 region: CASTEGRTDTQYF. The CDR3 DNA sequence: TGTGCCAGTACGGAGGGCCGCACAGATACGCAGTATTTT.

This chain links TRBV15 with TRBJ1-1, with D perhaps matching TRBD1 (5 bases). V lost 1 base and J 8 bases, leaving 11 bases between the germline ends. CDR1 and CDR2 from the germline V gene are LNHNV and YYDKDF (reference sequence). The CDR3 contains 13 residues. DNA of the CDR3: TGTGCCACCAGCAGAGGAGGGGTCGGGGAAGCTTTCTTT. Residues: CATSRGGVGEAFF.

In regard to this clonotype: Given a much more abundant clone one base away, this may be a read error. Here the CDR3 reads CASSEYSGAVNSPLHF. The CDR3 region has the DNA TGTGCCAGCAGTGAATATTCAGGGGCCGTGAATTCACCCCTCCACTTT. The chain carries TRBV6-5 and TRBJ1-6; TRBD1 might be the D (6 bases). Trimming took off 5 bases at V and 7 bases at J, with 18 bases between the two ends. There are 16 residues in the CDR3. The germline gives CDR1 MNHEY, CDR2 SVGAGI.

This clonotype was recorded many times. The rearrangement uses TRBV20-1 and TRBJ2-3, with D perhaps given as TRBD1 or TRBD2 (6 bases each). Trimming removed 7 bases at V and 0 bases at J, with 26 bases between. Germline CDR1 is DFQATT and CDR2 is SNEGSKA (reference sequence). CDR3 length: 18 amino acids. This CDR3 reads CSVIAFRWGASSTDTQYF. The CDR3 nucleotides are TGCAGTGTCATAGCATTCAGGTGGGGGGCTAGCAGCACAGATACGCAGTATTTT.

This clonotype was counted many times. This sequence joins TRBV4-1 and TRBJ1-5; no clear D. V lost 0 bases and J 4 bases, leaving 10 bases between the germline ends. This CDR3 is 15 amino acids long. From germline, CDR1 is MGHRA and CDR2 YSYEKL. CDR3 sequence: CASSQDAAENQPQHF. The CDR3, as DNA: TGCGCCAGCAGCCAAGATGCGGCGGAGAATCAGCCCCAGCATTTT.

This sequence joins TRBV14 and TRBJ2-1; TRBD2 is a possible D gene (6 bases). The CDR3 totals 16 residues. Germline lookup yields CDR1 SGHDN and CDR2 FVKESK. V lost 0 bases and J lost 7, with 16 bases in between. The CDR3: CASSQDPGALVNEQFF. CDR3 DNA sequence: TGTGCCAGCAGCCAAGATCCGGGAGCCTTGGTAAATGAGCAGTTCTTC. The whole variable domain, remainder taken from reference TRBV14 and TRBJ2-1, is EAGVTQFPSHSVIEKGQTVTLRCDPISGHDNLYWYRRVMGKEIKFLLHFVKESKQDESGMPNNRFLAERTGGTYSTLKVQPAELEDSGVYFCASSQDPGALVNEQFFGPGTRLTVL.

The chain is built from TRBV29-1 and TRBJ2-1, with TRBD1 identical over 11 bases. The CDR3 consists of 14 residues. The junction had 8 bases not matched to a gene; V was cut back by 3 bases and J by 10 bases. The germline gives CDR1 SQVTM, CDR2 ANQGSEA. CDR3 bases: TGCAGCGTTGAGGGACAGGGGGGGACACTCGAGCAGTTCTTC. Protein product: CSVEGQGGTLEQFF.

The gene calls are TRBV19 and TRBJ2-1; D is unclear. Trimming pared 6 bases from V and 0 bases from J, leaving 15 bases between. The CDR3 contains 16 residues. The V gene's germline CDR1 is LNHDA and CDR2 SQIVND (reference sequence). The CDR3 bases are TGTGCCAGTAGATTGCTAGGTGATTCCTCCTACAATGAGCAGTTCTTC. Its protein product is CASRLLGDSSYNEQFF.

This sequence joins TRBV19 and TRBJ1-5, with TRBD1 as a possible D gene (6 bases). V was clipped by 9 bases and J by 1 base, with 13 bases between them. The germline V gene encodes CDR1 LNHDA and CDR2 SQIVND (reference sequence). The length of the CDR3 is 14 residues. CDR3 loop: CASSTGISNQPQHF. CDR3 nucleotides: TGTGCCAGCTCTACAGGGATAAGCAATCAGCCCCAGCATTTT.

This clonotype was seen a few times. The chain employs TRBV11-2 and TRBJ1-2; possible D gene TRBD1, 5 bases. Looked up from germline, CDR1 is SGHAT and CDR2 is FQNNGV. V dropped 3 bases and J dropped 5 bases, with 10 bases sitting between them. This CDR3 is built from 13 residues. CDR3 residues: CASSLGEGYGYTF. DNA for the CDR3: TGTGCCAGCAGCTTGGGGGAAGGGTATGGCTACACCTTC.

The V and J genes are TRBV7-6 and TRBJ2-3; D gene unclear. The last part of the DNA fits TRBJ1-5 better; the J call may be wrong. Germline-derived CDR1 and CDR2 are SGHVS and FNYEAQ. CDR3 size: 14 residues. The CDR3 DNA reads TGTGCCAGCAGCTTAGCTACCTACGCAGATACGCAGCATTTT. Translated: CASSLATYADTQHF.